This T cell receptor beta chain was obtained from a study of control samples from healthy donors and cancer patients (dated by TCRdb to about 2020). CDR1 SGHVS and CDR2 FNYEAQ are derived from the germline V gene. Relative to germline, V is 5 bases shorter and J is 0 bases shorter, with 17 bases between their ends. The CDR3 has 16 amino acids, counting the end cysteine and phenylalanine. CDR3 DNA is the only sequence kept; it has 48 bases, read in frame from the first base. The library was built by means of the immunoSEQ multiplex PCR assay. In its TCRdb copy, this immuneACCESS table keeps in-frame sequences only and misses some clones. Where compared with another copy, unresolved V genes explain less than half of these, and the others have no known cause. The sample table contains 150,000 to 160,000 clones; only one count was recorded for over 90% of them. In total, the top ten clones hold around 2.5% of the sample.

As regards this clone: There is no known antigen for this receptor. The input lacks base qualities; no much larger clone sits a single base away.

The sequencing sample was made of blood. This TCR derives from a middle-aged man in good health. The rearrangement joined TRBV7-6 to TRBJ2-7, with TRBD2 tentatively as D gene (5 bases match). The sequenced DNA: TGTGCCAGCAGCCCCCCTGGGTGGCGGGTCTCCTACGAGCAGTACTTC. Protein translation: CASSPPGWRVSYEQYF.